Listed below are T cell receptor beta chains from one sample, sequenced in a study of identical twins. One entry per CDR3 protein, called by TCRdb with MiXCR from the 5' RACE reads. Of 460,000 or so distinct CDR3 sequences in the sample, 12% to 15% were seen once. These records were also assigned to another study, of yellow fever vaccine responses in identical twins.

What was sequenced was CD4+ T cells sorted from blood. Every receptor here comes from a woman between 18 and 29 years old in good health. Both conserved end residues are part of each CDR3. D genes are given only for firm matches. Expanded clones are given a class, and other clones once, few, many or no size at all.

>few|TRBJ1-1|TRBV14|-
TGTGCCAGCAGCCAAGGGTATAAGGGGGACGCTTTCTTT
CASSQGYKGDAFF
>-|TRBJ2-5|TRBV3-1|-
TGTGCCAGCACCCAAGGGGTCGGGCCCCAAGAGACCCAGTACTTC
CASTQGVGPQETQYF
>-|TRBJ2-1|TRBV19|-
TGTGCCAGTAGTATAGTAACAGGGGGGGTTTGGAATGAGCAGTTCTTC
CASSIVTGGVWNEQFF
>few|TRBJ1-6|TRBV7-9|-
TGTGCCAGCAGCGACAGAGGGGGGGGCAATTCACCCCTCCACTTT
CASSDRGGGNSPLHF
>few|TRBJ1-2|TRBV4-1|-
TGCGCCAGCAGCCAAGATAGGCGGGACTATGGCTACACCTTC
CASSQDRRDYGYTF
>few|TRBJ2-5|TRBV20-1|-
TGCAGTGCTAGAAATGAGGCTTGGGCCCAGTACTTC
CSARNEAWAQYF
>few|TRBJ2-1|TRBV2|-
TGTGCCAGCAGTGTGGGTTCGACCGGTCACAATGAGCAGTTCTTC
CASSVGSTGHNEQFF
>-|TRBJ2-7|TRBV20-1|-
TGCAGTGCTACTGGACGGAGCTCCTACGAGCAGTACTTC
CSATGRSSYEQYF
>-|TRBJ1-1|TRBV3-1|-
TGTGCCAGCAGCCAAGATAAACGGTACGGTGAAGCTTTCTTT
CASSQDKRYGEAFF
>few|TRBJ2-1|TRBV28|-
TGTGCCAGCAGGCCATATAATGACAATGAGCAGTTCTTC
CASRPYNDNEQFF
>-|TRBJ2-4|TRBV20-1|-
TGCAGTGCTAGAGAATCCCCCCCGGGAGTGGTTATAGCCAAAAACATTCAGTACTTC
CSARESPPGVVIAKNIQYF
>many|TRBJ2-2|TRBV4-2|TRBD2
TGTGCCAGCAGCCATCAAGCGGGGGGTCAAACCGGGGAGCTGTTTTTT
CASSHQAGGQTGELFF
>many|TRBJ2-1|TRBV4-3|-
TGCGCCAGCAGCCAAGAGCTTGGACCAAATGAGCAGTTCTTC
CASSQELGPNEQFF
>few|TRBJ2-1|TRBV11-3|TRBD1
TGTGCCAGCAGCACTAGGGGGACAGGGAACAATGAGCAGTTCTTC
CASSTRGTGNNEQFF
>-|TRBJ1-2|TRBV30|TRBD1
TGTGCCTGGAGTGTTCTGGACAGGGGGGGCTACACCTTC
CAWSVLDRGGYTF
>few|TRBJ2-7|TRBV5-1|-
TGCGCCAGCAGCTTGGGCTTGACCGTTTTGGGCGACGAGCAGTACTTC
CASSLGLTVLGDEQYF
>-|TRBJ2-5|TRBV20-1|TRBD2
TGCAGTGCTTCTTCCCTGAGACTAGCGGATCAAGAGACCCAGTACTTC
CSASSLRLADQETQYF
>once|TRBJ2-7|TRBV7-2|-
TGTGCCAGCAGCTTAAACGGAGTCACCATCCCGTACTTC
CASSLNGVTIPYF
>few|TRBJ2-2|TRBV11-1|TRBD2
TGTGCCAGCAGCACCAAAAATAGACTAGCGGGAGTCACCGGGGAGCTGTTTTTT
CASSTKNRLAGVTGELFF
>-|TRBJ2-3|TRBV20-1|TRBD1
TGCTCACGCTACGGGACAGGGGGAACAGATACGCAGTATTTT
CSRYGTGGTDTQYF
>few|TRBJ2-7|TRBV15|TRBD2
TGTGCCACCAGCGGCCCCGGGGGGGGGCGCCTTGACGAGCAGTACTTC
CATSGPGGGRLDEQYF
>few|TRBJ2-1|TRBV20-1|-
TGCAGTGTAAGTGGCCCTCTCGATGAGCAGTTCTTC
CSVSGPLDEQFF
>-|TRBJ2-1|TRBV7-6|-
TGTGCCAGCAGCTTAATCCGGGGATCCGGCAATGAGCAGTTCTTC
CASSLIRGSGNEQFF
>few|TRBJ1-1|TRBV5-1|-
TGCGCCAGCAGCGCTCTCCAGGACACTGAAGCTTTCTTT
CASSALQDTEAFF
>many|TRBJ2-7|TRBV12-3/TRBV12-4|TRBD1
TGTGCCAGCAGTCGCCGGGACAGGGGGTACGAGCAGTACTTC
CASSRRDRGYEQYF
>few|TRBJ1-1|TRBV11-2|-
TGTGCCAGCAGCCTCGTGGAGGAAGCTTTCTTT
CASSLVEEAFF
>-|TRBJ2-7|TRBV25-1|TRBD2
TGTGCCATAAGGGAGGGGACTAGCGGTCCCTACGAGCAGTACTTC
CAIREGTSGPYEQYF
>few|TRBJ2-2|TRBV2|TRBD2
TGTGCCTTCAGTCCCTCGGGCGGGAGAGGTTCAAACACCGGGGAGCTGTTTTTT
CAFSPSGGRGSNTGELFF
>-|TRBJ1-4|TRBV2|-
TGTGCCAGCAGTGAAGGACAGAATGGTGAAAAACTGTTTTTT
CASSEGQNGEKLFF
>few|TRBJ2-5|TRBV27|-
TGTGCCAGCAGTTTATACCCCACAAGGGCTTGGGAGACCCAGTACTTC
CASSLYPTRAWETQYF
>few|TRBJ2-5|TRBV25-1|TRBD1
TGTGCCAGCAGCGGGACAGGGAGGGAGACCCAGTACTTC
CASSGTGRETQYF
>many|TRBJ2-3|TRBV7-2|TRBD2
TGTGCCAGCAGCTTAGGTCGGCGGGGGAGCACAGATACGCAGTATTTT
CASSLGRRGSTDTQYF
>few|TRBJ1-1|TRBV9|-
TGTGCCAGCAGCGTTAAAGGCAGCATGAACACTGAAGCTTTCTTT
CASSVKGSMNTEAFF
>few|TRBJ1-6|TRBV20-1|-
TGCAGTGCTAGTGTGAGGGGTGCCTCACCCCTCCACTTT
CSASVRGASPLHF
>few|TRBJ2-3|TRBV5-6|-
TGTGCCAGCAGCTCACGACTCGTTTTAGGGCGATGGGAGCAGTATTTT
CASSSRLVLGRWEQYF
>few|TRBJ2-7|TRBV25-1|-
TGTGCCAGCAGTTACCTAGGGGACTCCTACGAGCAGTACTTC
CASSYLGDSYEQYF
>many|TRBJ2-2|TRBV3-1|TRBD1
TGTGCCAGCAGCCTCCCGACAGGGAAGAACACCGGGGAGCTGTTTTTT
CASSLPTGKNTGELFF
>-|TRBJ2-6|TRBV9|-
TGTGCCAGCAGCTACCGCGGAGGGTTCGAGGCTGGGGCCAACGTCCTGACTTTC
CASSYRGGFEAGANVLTF
>few|TRBJ2-1|TRBV12-3/TRBV12-4|-
TGTGCCAGCAGTTCGAGACCGGGACTCGGAAATGAGCAGTTCTTC
CASSSRPGLGNEQFF
>few|TRBJ2-1|TRBV3-1|-
TGTGCCAGCAGCCAATCACAGGGCTACAATGAGCAGTTCTTC
CASSQSQGYNEQFF
>-|TRBJ2-2|TRBV12-3/TRBV12-4|TRBD1
TGTGCCAGCAGCCAGGACAGGGGGCTGGGAAACACCGGGGAGCTGTTTTTT
CASSQDRGLGNTGELFF
>-|TRBJ2-6|TRBV10-3|-
TGTGCCATCAGTGAGTCTCTCGGGAGTGGGGCTGGGGCCAACGTCCTGACTTTC
CAISESLGSGAGANVLTF
>-|TRBJ2-2|TRBV6-2/TRBV6-3|-
TGTGCCAGCAGTCTTAGCGGAAACATCGGGGAGCTGTTTTTT
CASSLSGNIGELFF
>many|TRBJ2-2|TRBV6-5|TRBD2
TGTGCCAGCAGTTGGGAGGGACTCAACACCGGGGAGCTGTTTTTT
CASSWEGLNTGELFF
>-|TRBJ2-7|TRBV10-1|-
TGCGCCAGCAGTTCGGATACTAGATACGAGCAGTACTTC
CASSSDTRYEQYF
>-|TRBJ1-1|TRBV24-1|-
TGTGCCACCAGGGACAGAGCTAACACTGAAGCTTTCTTT
CATRDRANTEAFF
>few|TRBJ2-7|TRBV30|TRBD2
TGTGCCTGGAGTGTTAGCGGGGGACCCTACGAGCAGTACTTC
CAWSVSGGPYEQYF
>-|TRBJ2-1|TRBV2|-
TGTGCCAGCAGTGAATTCGGTGGGGCCTATGAGCAGTTCTTC
CASSEFGGAYEQFF
>many|TRBJ1-4|TRBV6-5|-
TGTGCCAGCAGTTACCCGAATGAAAAACTGTTTTTT
CASSYPNEKLFF
>few|TRBJ2-7|TRBV3-1|TRBD2
TGTGCCAGCAGCCACCGGGGGGGAACCTACGAGCAGTACTTC
CASSHRGGTYEQYF
>many|TRBJ1-2|TRBV27|TRBD1
TGTGCCAGCAGCCTAAATGGCAGGGGGCATGGTGGCTACACCTTC
CASSLNGRGHGGYTF
>many|TRBJ2-1|TRBV6-5|TRBD1
TGTGCCAGCAGTTACAAGGGGACAGGGAGAAATGAGCAGTTCTTC
CASSYKGTGRNEQFF
>few|TRBJ2-2|TRBV7-2|TRBD2
TGTGCCAGCAGCTCGACTAGCGGGAGAAAGAACGGGGAGCTGTTTTTT
CASSSTSGRKNGELFF
>few|TRBJ1-1|TRBV11-2|-
TGTGCCAGCAGCTTCCAGGAGAGGGCTTTCTTT
CASSFQERAFF
>few|TRBJ2-2|TRBV5-6|TRBD2
TGTGCCAGCAGCCCGCTTAGGACTAGCGGGATCCCCGGGGAGCTGTTTTTT
CASSPLRTSGIPGELFF
>few|TRBJ1-1|TRBV18|-
TGTGCCAGCTCATCATCCGGGACGGGGTTTGAAGCTTTCTTT
CASSSSGTGFEAFF
>-|TRBJ2-7|TRBV4-2|-
TGTGCCAGCAGCCAATCCGGCGGTCTGAGCTCCTACGAGCAGTACTTC
CASSQSGGLSSYEQYF
>-|TRBJ2-7|TRBV6-1|TRBD2
TGTGCCAGCAGTGGACTAGCGGGGGGCGAGCAGTACTTC
CASSGLAGGEQYF
>many|TRBJ1-2|TRBV5-1|-
TGCGCCAGCAGCCCGACGGACGGAGGGAAACATGGCTACACCTTC
CASSPTDGGKHGYTF
>-|TRBJ1-1|TRBV25-1|-
TGTGCCAGCAGTGAATTGGGGAGACAAGCTTTCTTT
CASSELGRQAFF